The table lists the clone carrying this T cell receptor (beta chain) with a few counts. Antigen: not known. The data are from a study of T cells after yellow fever vaccination. Template switching with 5'RACE generated the TCR cDNA and added a universal primer site and UMIs. MiXCR, applied by TCRdb to the 5' RACE reads, yields one record per CDR3 protein. The sample carries approximately 170,000 distinct CDR3 sequences, approximately 11% recorded once. General observations from the study: On re-exposure, the response was weaker but peaked faster, at day 5 versus 15. Re-detected after boosting: most primary clones, 96% of CD4 and over 80% of CD8. Abundant contaminating clonotypes from the bulk population could appear in FACS-sorted repertoires.

J lost 4 bases, V lost 7 bases, and 12 bases had no gene match. The CDR3 runs to 15 residues. The chain links TRBV12-3 or TRBV12-4 to TRBJ1-1; 7 bases are shared with TRBD1. The source is a man aged 18 to 29 who received the YFV17D yellow fever vaccine. The starting material was CD8+ T cells sorted from PBMCs, obtained 15 days after the yellow fever booster vaccination. The CDR3 protein is CASNRGWGLSTEAFF. CDR3 nucleotide sequence: TGTGCCAGCAACAGGGGTTGGGGGTTGAGCACTGAAGCTTTCTTT.